This TCR beta chain was identified in a study of T cell repertoires in cytomegalovirus infection. Whole-study findings and limits: Clonotypes of TCR beta that were HLA-C-restricted and CMV-specific dominated the ex vivo response.

TCRdb used MiXCR to reprocess the reads, holding one entry per CDR3 protein. This table has approximately 500,000 distinct CDR3 sequences, approximately 11% appearing once. The V gene lost 2 bases and the J gene lost 9 bases, with 11 bases spanning the gap. The CDR3 is made up of 13 amino acids. Germline V lookup: CDR1 SGHDN, CDR2 FVKESK. This clonotype came up a few times. Its specificity is unknown. The chain carries TRBV14 and TRBJ2-1, with TRBD2 as a possible D gene (5 bases). This clonotype was obtained from a human donor in good health (CMV status not recorded). Some clones in this sample may be carry-over from other donors' samples. Material: PBMCs. The CDR3 here is CASSQTRTGEQFF. In DNA form, the CDR3 reads TGTGCCAGCAGCCAAACTAGAACCGGTGAGCAGTTCTTC.